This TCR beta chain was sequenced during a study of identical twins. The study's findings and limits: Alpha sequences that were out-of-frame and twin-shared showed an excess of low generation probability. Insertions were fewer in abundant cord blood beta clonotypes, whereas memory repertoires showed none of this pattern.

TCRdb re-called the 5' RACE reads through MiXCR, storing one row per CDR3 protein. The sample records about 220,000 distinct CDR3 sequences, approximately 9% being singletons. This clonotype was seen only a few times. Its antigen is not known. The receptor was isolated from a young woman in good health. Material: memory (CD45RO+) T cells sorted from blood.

The CDR3 protein is CSARDPGTGFGEQYF. The CDR3 DNA follows: TGCAGTGCTAGAGACCCCGGGACAGGGTTTGGCGAGCAGTACTTC. This rearrangement joins TRBV20-1 to TRBJ2-7; 9 nucleotides align to TRBD1. Trimming removed 0 bases from V and 6 bases from J; junction bases left unmatched: 9. This CDR3 is 15 amino acids long. Per germline, CDR1 DFQATT and CDR2 SNEGSKA (reference sequence).